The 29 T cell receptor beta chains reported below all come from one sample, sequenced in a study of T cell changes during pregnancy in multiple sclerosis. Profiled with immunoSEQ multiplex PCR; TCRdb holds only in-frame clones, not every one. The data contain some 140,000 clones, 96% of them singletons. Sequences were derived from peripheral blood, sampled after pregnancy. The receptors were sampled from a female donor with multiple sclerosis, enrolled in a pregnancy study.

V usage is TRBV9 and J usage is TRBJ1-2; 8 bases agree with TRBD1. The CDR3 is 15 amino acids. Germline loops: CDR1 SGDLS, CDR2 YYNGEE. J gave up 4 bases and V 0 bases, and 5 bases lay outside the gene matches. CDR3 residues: CASSVAPGTGYGYTF. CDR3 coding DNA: TGTGCCAGCAGCGTAGCACCCGGGACAGGCTATGGCTACACCTTC.

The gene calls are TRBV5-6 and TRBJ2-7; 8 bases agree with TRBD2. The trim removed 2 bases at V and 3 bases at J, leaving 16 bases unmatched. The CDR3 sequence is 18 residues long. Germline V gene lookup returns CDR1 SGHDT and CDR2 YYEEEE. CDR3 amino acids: CASSFQRELFSPDYEQYF. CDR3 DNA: TGTGCCAGCAGCTTCCAGCGGGAGTTGTTTAGCCCCGACTACGAGCAGTACTTC.

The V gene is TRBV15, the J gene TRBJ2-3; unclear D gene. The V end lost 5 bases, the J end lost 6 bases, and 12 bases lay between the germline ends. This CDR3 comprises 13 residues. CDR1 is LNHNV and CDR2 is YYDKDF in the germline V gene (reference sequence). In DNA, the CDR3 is TGTGCCACCAGCCACCCCGAGTCGGATACGCAGTATTTT. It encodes CATSHPESDTQYF.

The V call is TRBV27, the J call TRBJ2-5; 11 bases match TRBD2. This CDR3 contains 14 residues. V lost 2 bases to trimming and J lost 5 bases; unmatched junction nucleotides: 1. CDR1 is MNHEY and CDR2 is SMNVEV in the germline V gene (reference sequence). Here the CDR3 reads CASSLGTSGETQYF. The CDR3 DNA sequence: TGTGCCAGCAGTTTAGGGACTAGCGGCGAGACCCAGTACTTC.

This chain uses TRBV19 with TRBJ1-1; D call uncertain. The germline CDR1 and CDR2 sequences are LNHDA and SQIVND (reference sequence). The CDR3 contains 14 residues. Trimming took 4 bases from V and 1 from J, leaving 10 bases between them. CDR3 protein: CASSKWEWNTEAFF. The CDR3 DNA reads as TGTGCCAGTAGTAAATGGGAGTGGAACACTGAAGCTTTCTTT.

The chain's CDR3 is CASSLHKTANTEAFF. Written as DNA, the CDR3 is TGCGCCAGCAGCTTGCACAAGACAGCCAACACTGAAGCTTTCTTT. The chain joins TRBV5-1 to TRBJ1-1, with D perhaps TRBD1 (5 bases). Germline CDR1 and CDR2: SGHRS and YFSETQ. This CDR3 has 15 residues. Trimming stripped 1 base from V and 2 bases from J, with 12 bases between.

CDR3 amino acids: CASGMGGAKNIQYF. CDR3 coding DNA: TGTGCCAGCGGGATGGGGGGTGCCAAAAACATTCAGTACTTC. The chain is built from TRBV27 and TRBJ2-4; tentative D call: TRBD2 (6 bases). Deletions cut 8 bases from V and 1 base from J, with 12 bases between. The CDR3 spans 14 residues. Germline loops: CDR1 MNHEY, CDR2 SMNVEV (reference sequence).

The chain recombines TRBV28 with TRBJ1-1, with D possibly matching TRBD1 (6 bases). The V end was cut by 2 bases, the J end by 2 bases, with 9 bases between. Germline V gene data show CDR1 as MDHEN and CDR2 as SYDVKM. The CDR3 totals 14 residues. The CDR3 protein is CASSLSRGNTEAFF. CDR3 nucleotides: TGTGCCAGCAGTTTAAGCAGGGGAAACACTGAAGCTTTCTTT.

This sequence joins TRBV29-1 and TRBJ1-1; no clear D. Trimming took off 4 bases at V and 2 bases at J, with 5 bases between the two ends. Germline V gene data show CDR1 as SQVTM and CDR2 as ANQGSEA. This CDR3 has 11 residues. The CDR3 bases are TGCAGCGTTGTCCTAAACACTGAAGCTTTCTTT. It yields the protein CSVVLNTEAFF.

CDR3 DNA sequence: TGCGCCAGCAGCAGCGACAGGTTCCAAGAGACCCAGTACTTC. Protein sequence: CASSSDRFQETQYF. J is TRBJ2-5 and V is TRBV5-1; D may be TRBD1 (6 bases). V was clipped by 4 bases and J by 1 base, with 11 bases between them. The CDR3 contains 14 residues. The germline gives CDR1 SGHRS, CDR2 YFSETQ.

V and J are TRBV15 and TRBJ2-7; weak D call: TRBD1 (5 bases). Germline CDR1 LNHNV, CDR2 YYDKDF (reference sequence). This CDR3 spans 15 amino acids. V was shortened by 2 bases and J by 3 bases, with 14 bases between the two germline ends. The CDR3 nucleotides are TGTGCCACCAGCAGATCCCTGGGGCGGAACTACGAGCAGTACTTC. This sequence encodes CATSRSLGRNYEQYF. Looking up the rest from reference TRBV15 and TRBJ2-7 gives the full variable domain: DAMVIQNPRYQVTQFGKPVTLSCSQTLNHNVMYWYQQKSSQAPKLLFHYYDKDFNNEADTPDNFQSRRPNTSFCFLDIRSPGLGDTAMYLCATSRSLGRNYEQYFGPGTRLTVT.

This CDR3 is CASSPGLGAYEQYF. The CDR3 nucleotides are TGTGCCAGCAGCCCGGGACTAGGGGCCTACGAGCAGTACTTC. The J gene is TRBJ2-7, the V gene TRBV9; 8 bases map to TRBD2. Germline CDR1 and CDR2: SGDLS and YYNGEE. This CDR3 region has 14 residues. The ends lost 4 bases at V and 2 bases at J; junction bases unmatched: 5. The variable domain in full, completed from reference TRBV9 and TRBJ2-7, reads DSGVTQTPKHLITATGQRVTLRCSPRSGDLSVYWYQQSLDQGLQFLIQYYNGEERAKGNILERFSAQQFPDLHSELNLSSLELGDSALYFCASSPGLGAYEQYFGPGTRLTVT.

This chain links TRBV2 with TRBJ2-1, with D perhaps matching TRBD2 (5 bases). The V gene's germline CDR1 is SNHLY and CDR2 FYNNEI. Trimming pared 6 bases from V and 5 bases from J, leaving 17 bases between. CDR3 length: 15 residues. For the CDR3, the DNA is TGTGCCAGCAGCCCCCTGGGGTGGGAGAACAATGAGCAGTTCTTC. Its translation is CASSPLGWENNEQFF.

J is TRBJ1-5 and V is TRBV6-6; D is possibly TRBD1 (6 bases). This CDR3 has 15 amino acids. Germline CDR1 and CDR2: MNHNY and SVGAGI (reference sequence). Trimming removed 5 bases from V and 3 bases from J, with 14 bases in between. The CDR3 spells CASSTGRGPNQPQHF. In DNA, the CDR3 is TGTGCCAGCAGTACCGGGCGGGGGCCCAATCAGCCCCAGCATTTT.

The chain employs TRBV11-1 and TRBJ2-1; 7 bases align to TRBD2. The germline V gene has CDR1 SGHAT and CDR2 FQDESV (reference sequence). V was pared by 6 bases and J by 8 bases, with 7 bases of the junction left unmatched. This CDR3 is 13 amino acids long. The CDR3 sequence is CASSYREAHEQFF. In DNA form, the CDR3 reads TGTGCCAGCAGTTACCGGGAGGCCCATGAGCAGTTCTTC. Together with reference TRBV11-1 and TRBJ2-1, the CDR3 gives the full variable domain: EAEVAQSPRYKITEKSQAVAFWCDPISGHATLYWYRQILGQGPELLVQFQDESVVDDSQLPKDRFSAERLKGVDSTLKIQPAELGDSAMYLCASSYREAHEQFFGPGTRLTVL.

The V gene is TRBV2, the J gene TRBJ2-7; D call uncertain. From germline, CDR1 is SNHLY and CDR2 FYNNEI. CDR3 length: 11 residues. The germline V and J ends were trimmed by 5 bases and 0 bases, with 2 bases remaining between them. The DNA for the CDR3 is TGTGCCAGCAGTTACTCCTACGAGCAGTACTTC. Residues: CASSYSYEQYF.

The CDR3 nucleotides read TGTGCCAGTAGTATAGACAGGGACATTAGCAGGAATCAGCCCCAGCATTTT. Translation gives CASSIDRDISRNQPQHF. The chain employs TRBV19 and TRBJ1-5; a possible D gene is TRBD1 (6 bases). Trimming stripped 0 bases from V and 4 bases from J, with 16 bases between. The CDR3 runs 17 residues. CDR1 and CDR2 (germline): LNHDA, SQIVND (reference sequence).

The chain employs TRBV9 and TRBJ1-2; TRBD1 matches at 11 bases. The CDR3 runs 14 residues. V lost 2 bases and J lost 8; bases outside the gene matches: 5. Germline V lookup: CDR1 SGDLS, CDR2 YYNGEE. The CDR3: CASSVPGQGEGYTF. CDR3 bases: TGTGCCAGCAGCGTCCCGGGACAGGGGGAGGGCTACACCTTC.

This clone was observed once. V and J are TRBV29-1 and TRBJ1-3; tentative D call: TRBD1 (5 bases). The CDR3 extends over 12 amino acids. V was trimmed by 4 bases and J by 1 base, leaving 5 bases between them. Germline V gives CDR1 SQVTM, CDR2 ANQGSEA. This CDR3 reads CSVGQSGNTIYF. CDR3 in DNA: TGCAGCGTTGGACAGTCTGGAAACACCATATATTTT.

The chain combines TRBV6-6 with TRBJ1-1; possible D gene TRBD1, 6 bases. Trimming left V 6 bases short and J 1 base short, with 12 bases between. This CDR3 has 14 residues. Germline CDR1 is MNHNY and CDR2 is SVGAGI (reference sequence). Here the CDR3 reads CASSDPRGNTEAFF. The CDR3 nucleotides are TGTGCCAGCAGCGACCCCAGGGGGAACACTGAAGCTTTCTTT.

CDR3 in DNA: TGTGCCAGTAGTAGCCCCGGGGAGAACACCGGGGAGCTGTTTTTT. Its translation: CASSSPGENTGELFF. The chain carries TRBV19 and TRBJ2-2, with D perhaps matching TRBD2 (5 bases). The CDR3 consists of 15 residues. Germline-derived CDR1 and CDR2 are LNHDA and SQIVND (reference sequence). Between the trimmed V and J ends, which lost 4 bases and 1 base, there was a span of 10 bases.

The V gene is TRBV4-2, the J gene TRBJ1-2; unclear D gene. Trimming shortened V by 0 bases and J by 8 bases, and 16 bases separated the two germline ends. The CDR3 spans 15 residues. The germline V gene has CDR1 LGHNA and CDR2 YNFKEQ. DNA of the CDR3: TGTGCCAGCAGCCAAGAATCGGGAGGGAATCAAGGCTACACCTTC. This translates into CASSQESGGNQGYTF.

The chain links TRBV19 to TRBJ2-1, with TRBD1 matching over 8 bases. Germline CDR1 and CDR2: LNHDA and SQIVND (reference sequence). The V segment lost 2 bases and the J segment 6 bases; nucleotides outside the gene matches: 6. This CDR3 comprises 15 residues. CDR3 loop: CASSILGQGGNEQFF. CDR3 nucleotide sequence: TGTGCCAGTAGTATACTCGGACAGGGAGGCAATGAGCAGTTCTTC.

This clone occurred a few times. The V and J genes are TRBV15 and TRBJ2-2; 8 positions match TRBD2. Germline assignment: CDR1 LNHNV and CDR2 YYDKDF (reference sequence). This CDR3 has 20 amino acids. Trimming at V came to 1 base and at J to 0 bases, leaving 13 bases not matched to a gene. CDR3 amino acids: CATSRAIAGIDTSNTGELFF. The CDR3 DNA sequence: TGTGCCACCAGCAGAGCGATAGCGGGGATAGACACGTCGAACACCGGGGAGCTGTTTTTT.

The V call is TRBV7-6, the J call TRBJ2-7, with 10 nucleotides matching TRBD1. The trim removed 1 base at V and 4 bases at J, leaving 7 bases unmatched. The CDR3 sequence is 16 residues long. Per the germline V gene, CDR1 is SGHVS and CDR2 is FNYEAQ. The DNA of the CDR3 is TGTGCCAGCAGCTTAGGTGGTCGGGACAGGGGTTACGAGCAGTACTTC. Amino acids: CASSLGGRDRGYEQYF.

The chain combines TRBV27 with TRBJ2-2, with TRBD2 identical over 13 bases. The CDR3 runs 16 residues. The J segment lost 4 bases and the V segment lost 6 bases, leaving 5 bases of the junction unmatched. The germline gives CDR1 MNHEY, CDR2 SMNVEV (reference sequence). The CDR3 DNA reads TGTGCCAGCAGGAAACTAGCGGGGGGGATCACCGGGGAGCTGTTTTTT. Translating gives CASRKLAGGITGELFF.

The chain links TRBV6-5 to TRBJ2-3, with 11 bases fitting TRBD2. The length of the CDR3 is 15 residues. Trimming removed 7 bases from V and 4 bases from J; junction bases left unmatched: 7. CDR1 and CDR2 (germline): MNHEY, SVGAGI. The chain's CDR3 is CASTVAGGPSDTQYF. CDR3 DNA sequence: TGTGCCAGCACTGTAGCGGGAGGGCCCTCAGATACGCAGTATTTT.

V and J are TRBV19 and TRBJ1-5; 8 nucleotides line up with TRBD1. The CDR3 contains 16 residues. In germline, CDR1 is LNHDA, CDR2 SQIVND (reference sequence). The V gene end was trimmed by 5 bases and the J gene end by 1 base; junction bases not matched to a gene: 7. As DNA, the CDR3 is TGTGCCAGTAGTCATGGACAGGGAGGGAGCAATCAGCCCCAGCATTTT. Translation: CASSHGQGGSNQPQHF.

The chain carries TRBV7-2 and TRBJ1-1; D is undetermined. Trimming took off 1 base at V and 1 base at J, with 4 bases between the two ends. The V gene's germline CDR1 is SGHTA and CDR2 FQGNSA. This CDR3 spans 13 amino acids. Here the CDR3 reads CASSLVRNTEAFF. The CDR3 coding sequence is TGTGCCAGCAGCTTAGTCCGGAACACTGAAGCTTTCTTT.